These 23 T cell receptor beta chains came from one sample sequenced in a study of cytotoxic CD8 clonotypes in ibrutinib-treated CLL. The data were produced by immunoSEQ multiplex PCR, yet TCRdb's version contains in-frame clones alone and is incomplete. The sample holds hundreds of thousands of clones; under 80% are singletons and the top ten take approximately 15%. The sample consisted of PBMCs, taken after 24 months of ibrutinib treatment. These TCRs come from a human donor with chronic lymphocytic leukemia.

This chain's CDR3 is CAIKLTGHGEQYF. CDR3 bases: TGTGCCATCAAACTGACAGGGCATGGAGAGCAGTACTTC. The chain employs TRBV28 and TRBJ2-7; 7 bases are shared with TRBD1. The germline V gene has CDR1 MDHEN and CDR2 SYDVKM. This CDR3 region has 13 residues. J was trimmed by 7 bases and V by 10 bases; bases with no gene match: 13.

The chain couples TRBV7-9 to TRBJ2-1, with D perhaps TRBD1 or TRBD2 (5 bases each). Germline CDR1 SEHNR, CDR2 FQNEAQ (reference sequence). Trimming removed 7 bases at V and 7 bases at J, with 20 bases between. There are 15 residues in the CDR3. The CDR3 region has the DNA TGTGCCAGCAAAATCACTCCGGGGCAGGCGAATGAGCAGTTCTTC. Translated: CASKITPGQANEQFF.

This clone was counted a few times. Other DNA sequences within the sample encode an identical CDR3. The rearrangement joins TRBV30 to TRBJ1-4; no clear D. The CDR3 extends over 11 amino acids. The V gene's germline CDR1 is GTSNPN and CDR2 SVGIG (reference sequence). Trimming removed 0 bases at V and 8 bases at J, with 4 bases between. The CDR3 bases are TGTGCCTGGAGTGTACAAGAAAAACTGTTTTTT. Residues: CAWSVQEKLFF.

The rearrangement uses TRBV9 and TRBJ2-3, with D hard to call. The germline gives CDR1 SGDLS, CDR2 YYNGEE. Trimming removed 0 bases from V and 3 bases from J, with 11 bases in between. The CDR3 is 15 amino acids. The CDR3, as DNA: TGTGCCAGCAGCGTAGGTCTAGAGCTGACAGATACGCAGTATTTT. Amino acids: CASSVGLELTDTQYF.

The gene calls are TRBV19 and TRBJ2-5; D might be TRBD2 (6 bases). This CDR3 is built from 15 residues. Germline V gives CDR1 LNHDA, CDR2 SQIVND (reference sequence). V shed 6 bases and J shed 5 bases, with 19 bases lying between them. As DNA, the CDR3 is TGTGCCAGTAGGGAGCGGAGGGGATCGGTGGAGACCCAGTACTTC. This translates into CASRERRGSVETQYF.

The chain joins TRBV9 to TRBJ2-1; 8 bases align to TRBD1. CDR1 is SGDLS, CDR2 YYNGEE, per germline. The CDR3 contains 15 residues. Germline trimming cut 2 bases from V and 1 base from J; bases unmatched to any gene: 2. CDR3 coding DNA: TGTGCCAGCAGCGTGACAGGGGATTCCTACAATGAGCAGTTCTTC. It yields the protein CASSVTGDSYNEQFF.

The genes are TRBV30 and TRBJ2-7, with D tentatively TRBD2 (6 bases). Germline V gene data show CDR1 as GTSNPN and CDR2 as SVGIG (reference sequence). The CDR3 spans 13 residues. Trimming left V 5 bases short and J 7 bases short, with 18 bases between. As DNA, the CDR3 is TGTGCCTGGGCCGTTGGAGGGCCCGGAGAGCAGTACTTC. This codes for CAWAVGGPGEQYF. Drawing the rest from reference TRBV30 and TRBJ2-7, the complete variable domain is SQTIHQWPATLVQPVGSPLSLECTVEGTSNPNLYWYRQAAGRGLQLLFYSVGIGQISSEVPQNLSASRPQDRQFILSSKKLLLSDSGFYLCAWAVGGPGEQYFGPGTRLTVT.

There are a few counts of this clone. The chain carries TRBV5-1 and TRBJ2-2; D possibly uses TRBD1 or TRBD2 (6 bases each). Trimming shortened V by 2 bases and J by 4 bases, and 12 bases separated the two germline ends. Germline V CDR1 and CDR2: SGHRS, YFSETQ. The CDR3 totals 15 residues. The CDR3 is CASSFGGGGTGELFF. The CDR3 bases are TGCGCCAGCAGCTTCGGCGGAGGGGGCACCGGGGAGCTGTTTTTT.

V gene TRBV28 combines with J gene TRBJ1-5; no clear D gene. Per germline, CDR1 MDHEN and CDR2 SYDVKM. This CDR3 region has 11 residues. Deletions cut 4 bases from V and 7 bases from J, with 5 bases between. CDR3 amino acids: CASSSPQPQHF. CDR3 DNA: TGTGCCAGCAGTTCTCCGCAGCCCCAGCATTTT.

This clone showed up just a few times. The rearrangement links TRBV2 to TRBJ2-5, with 12 bases matching TRBD2. J lost 0 bases, V lost 7 bases, and 3 bases had no gene match. The CDR3 contains 15 residues. CDR1 is SNHLY and CDR2 is FYNNEI in the germline V gene. The CDR3 coding sequence is TGTGCCAGCAAACTAGCGGGGGGATACCAAGAGACCCAGTACTTC. Its translation is CASKLAGGYQETQYF.

This clone was recorded once. The chain uses TRBV7-8 and TRBJ2-7, with unresolved D. In germline, CDR1 is SGHVS, CDR2 FQNEAQ. CDR3 length: 13 amino acids. V lost 2 bases, J lost 5 bases, and 10 bases lay in between. Here the CDR3 DNA reads TGTGCCAGCAGCTTATATGCCGGCGACGAGCAGTACTTC. Translation: CASSLYAGDEQYF.

The V call is TRBV19, the J call TRBJ2-1; D might be TRBD2 (5 bases). This CDR3 has 15 amino acids. Trimming removed 6 bases from V and 0 bases from J, with 12 bases in between. Germline CDR1 and CDR2: LNHDA and SQIVND (reference sequence). The DNA for the CDR3 is TGTGCCAGTAGCCCCCGGGGTGTCTCCTACAATGAGCAGTTCTTC. It codes for CASSPRGVSYNEQFF.

The chain links TRBV27 to TRBJ1-2, with D uncertain. The CDR3 totals 15 residues. Germline CDR1 and CDR2: MNHEY and SMNVEV (reference sequence). V lost 3 bases and J 4 bases, leaving 15 bases between the germline ends. CDR3 in DNA: TGTGCCAGCAGTTTTATGCCGCCAAGGAGCTATGGCTACACCTTC. The encoded protein is CASSFMPPRSYGYTF.

V is TRBV9 and J is TRBJ2-5, with 7 nucleotides matching TRBD2. The junction had 11 bases not matched to a gene; V was cut back by 4 bases and J by 5 bases. The length of the CDR3 is 15 residues. CDR1 is SGDLS and CDR2 is YYNGEE in the germline V gene. CDR3 residues: CASSLGLEGVETQYF. In DNA form, the CDR3 reads TGTGCCAGCAGCCTAGGACTAGAGGGTGTGGAGACCCAGTACTTC. Combining the CDR3 with reference TRBV9 and TRBJ2-5 gives the whole variable domain DSGVTQTPKHLITATGQRVTLRCSPRSGDLSVYWYQQSLDQGLQFLIQYYNGEERAKGNILERFSAQQFPDLHSELNLSSLELGDSALYFCASSLGLEGVETQYFGPGTRLLVL.

V gene TRBV6-5 combines with J gene TRBJ2-1; 7 nucleotides align to TRBD2. CDR1 is MNHEY, CDR2 SVGAGI, per germline. Unmatched junction bases numbered 9, after V lost 10 bases and J lost 3 bases. The CDR3 covers 14 residues. CDR3 DNA sequence: TGTGCCACCTACCGGGACTATCTCTACAATGAGCAGTTCTTC. It is translated as CATYRDYLYNEQFF.

The V and J genes are TRBV5-5 and TRBJ2-5, with D perhaps matching TRBD1 (5 bases). Trimming shortened V by 4 bases and J by 2 bases, and 15 bases separated the two germline ends. The CDR3 has 15 residues. Germline-derived CDR1 and CDR2 are SGHKS and YYEKEE (reference sequence). The CDR3 DNA reads TGTGCCAGCAGCCCATGGGTGGGGCTTCAAGAGACCCAGTACTTC. Translation: CASSPWVGLQETQYF.

CDR3 coding DNA: TGTGCCAGTAGTACCCGGGACCCAAACACCGGGGAGCTGTTTTTT. Translating it yields CASSTRDPNTGELFF. J is TRBJ2-2 and V is TRBV19; D is possibly TRBD1 or TRBD2 (5 bases each). This CDR3 region has 15 residues. In germline, CDR1 is LNHDA, CDR2 SQIVND (reference sequence). With 4 bases removed from V and 2 bases from J, the gap between germline ends came to 11 bases.

The table lists this clone with a few counts. The chain links TRBV28 to TRBJ2-5; a weak D match, TRBD1 (6 bases). V was cut by 8 bases and J by 5 bases, with 18 bases left in between. The CDR3 totals 14 residues. The germline V gene encodes CDR1 MDHEN and CDR2 SYDVKM. CDR3 sequence: CASQSQGPVETQYF. The CDR3 coding sequence is TGTGCCAGCCAATCACAGGGTCCGGTGGAGACCCAGTACTTC.

This clone was observed a few times. The V call is TRBV7-2, the J call TRBJ2-3; D not certain. Trimming removed 1 base from V and 0 bases from J, with 5 bases in between. Germline loops: CDR1 SGHTA, CDR2 FQGNSA. CDR3 length equals 14 residues. The CDR3 region has the DNA TGTGCCAGCAGCTTAGGGCGGAGCACAGATACGCAGTATTTT. This sequence encodes CASSLGRSTDTQYF. The full variable domain, completed using reference TRBV7-2 and TRBJ2-3, is GAGVSQSPSNKVTEKGKDVELRCDPISGHTALYWYRQSLGQGLEFLIYFQGNSAPDKSGLPSDRFSAERTGGSVSTLTIQRTQQEDSAVYLCASSLGRSTDTQYFGPGTRLTVL.

The J gene is TRBJ2-3, the V gene TRBV27; 11 positions agree with TRBD2. The CDR3 totals 14 residues. Germline values: CDR1 MNHEY, CDR2 SMNVEV (reference sequence). The J segment lost 6 bases and the V segment lost 4 bases, leaving 3 bases of the junction unmatched. The CDR3 loop is CASSSLAGVDTQYF. CDR3 coding DNA: TGTGCCAGCAGTTCACTAGCGGGAGTGGATACGCAGTATTTT.

The rearrangement uses TRBV30 and TRBJ2-3, with a tentative D call TRBD1 (5 bases). Per germline, CDR1 GTSNPN and CDR2 SVGIG (reference sequence). This CDR3 comprises 12 residues. The V end lost 3 bases, the J end lost 6 bases, and 10 bases lay between the germline ends. The CDR3 nucleotides are TGTGCCTGGAGCCTTGGGGCCGATACGCAGTATTTT. Its translation is CAWSLGADTQYF. The full variable domain, in which reference TRBV30 and TRBJ2-3 provide the parts outside the CDR3, is SQTIHQWPATLVQPVGSPLSLECTVEGTSNPNLYWYRQAAGRGLQLLFYSVGIGQISSEVPQNLSASRPQDRQFILSSKKLLLSDSGFYLCAWSLGADTQYFGPGTRLTVL.

The chain joins TRBV9 to TRBJ2-7; D gene uncertain. The CDR3 extends over 12 amino acids. Germline V gives CDR1 SGDLS, CDR2 YYNGEE. V shed 4 bases and J shed 7 bases, with 12 bases lying between them. CDR3 sequence: CASSSSYGEQYF. Written as DNA, the CDR3 is TGTGCCAGCAGCTCCTCGTACGGGGAGCAGTACTTC. Full variable domain (outside the CDR3, taken from reference TRBV9 and TRBJ2-7): DSGVTQTPKHLITATGQRVTLRCSPRSGDLSVYWYQQSLDQGLQFLIQYYNGEERAKGNILERFSAQQFPDLHSELNLSSLELGDSALYFCASSSSYGEQYFGPGTRLTVT.

This clone was picked up a small number of times. The V call is TRBV27, the J call TRBJ1-2; D call uncertain. The CDR3 length is 13 residues. V lost 5 bases and J lost 7, with 14 bases in between. Germline CDR1 and CDR2: MNHEY and SMNVEV (reference sequence). The CDR3 sequence is CASSPGLLAGYTF. Here the CDR3 DNA reads TGTGCCAGCAGTCCGGGATTGTTGGCTGGCTACACCTTC.